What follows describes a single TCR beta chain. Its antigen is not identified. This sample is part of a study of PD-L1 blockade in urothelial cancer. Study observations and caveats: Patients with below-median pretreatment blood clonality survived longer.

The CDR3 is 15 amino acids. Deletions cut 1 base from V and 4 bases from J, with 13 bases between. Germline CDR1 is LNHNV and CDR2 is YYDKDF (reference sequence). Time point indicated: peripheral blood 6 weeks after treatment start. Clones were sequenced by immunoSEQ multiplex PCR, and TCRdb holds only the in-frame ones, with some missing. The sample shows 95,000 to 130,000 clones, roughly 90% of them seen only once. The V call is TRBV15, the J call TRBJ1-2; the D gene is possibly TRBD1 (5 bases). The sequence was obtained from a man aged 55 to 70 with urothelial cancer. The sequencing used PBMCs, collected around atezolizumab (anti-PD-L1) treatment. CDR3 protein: CATSRVQGGTYGYTF. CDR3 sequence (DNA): TGTGCCACCAGCAGAGTCCAGGGAGGGACCTATGGCTACACCTTC.